The 6 T cell receptor beta chains reported below all come from one sample, sequenced in a study of blood T cell repertoires in COVID-19. Sequencing used immunoSEQ multiplex PCR; TCRdb keeps in-frame clones, though not all of them. The sample carries 250,000 to 400,000 clones, about nine tenths recorded once. Material: peripheral blood. These receptors were obtained from a woman in her twenties or thirties with COVID-19, enrolled during active disease.

Only a few counts were recorded for this clone. The V gene is TRBV28, the J gene TRBJ2-1; 14 nucleotides align to TRBD2. CDR3 size: 18 residues. Germline V gene data show CDR1 as MDHEN and CDR2 as SYDVKM. J gave up 1 base and V 3 bases, and 5 bases lay outside the gene matches. The CDR3 bases are TGTGCCAGCAGTTTCCCTAGGACTAGCGGGAGGTCCTACAATGAGCAGTTCTTC. It codes for CASSFPRTSGRSYNEQFF.

V is TRBV30 and J is TRBJ1-4, with D unresolved. Germline CDR1 reads GTSNPN; CDR2 reads SVGIG (reference sequence). V was pared by 1 base and J by 0 bases, with 6 bases between. This CDR3 region has 14 residues. The CDR3 DNA is TGTGCCTGGAGTGAAGCGGCAACTAATGAAAAACTGTTTTTT. Its translation is CAWSEAATNEKLFF.

This chain connects TRBV30 to TRBJ2-7; a weak D match, TRBD1 (5 bases). CDR1 GTSNPN and CDR2 SVGIG come from the germline V gene (reference sequence). This CDR3 is built from 10 residues. CDR3 in amino acids: CAIGAYEQYF. The CDR3, as DNA: TGTGCGATAGGGGCCTACGAGCAGTACTTC.

The chain employs TRBV7-6 and TRBJ2-7, with 8 bases lining up with TRBD1. Germline V gene data show CDR1 as SGHVS and CDR2 as FNYEAQ. This CDR3 has 16 residues. V lost 4 bases, J lost 0 bases, and 8 bases stayed unmatched. This CDR3 is CASSSRTGPSSYEQYF. Here the CDR3 DNA reads TGTGCCAGCAGCTCCAGGACAGGGCCTAGCTCCTACGAGCAGTACTTC.

The chain couples TRBV7-8 to TRBJ1-5; TRBD1 matches 10 bases. The CDR3 length is 16 residues. Per the germline V gene, CDR1 is SGHVS and CDR2 is FQNEAQ. V dropped 2 bases and J dropped 2; count of bases not matched to a gene: 3. CDR3 nucleotides: TGTGCCAGCAGCTTATCCGGGACAGGGGGCAATCAGCCCCAGCATTTT. It encodes CASSLSGTGGNQPQHF. Full variable domain (rest looked up from reference TRBV7-8 and TRBJ1-5): GAGVSQSPRYKVAKRGQDVALRCDPISGHVSLFWYQQALGQGPEFLTYFQNEAQLDKSGLPSDRFFAERPEGSVSTLKIQRTQQEDSAVYLCASSLSGTGGNQPQHFGDGTRLSIL.

The chain is built from TRBV6-5 and TRBJ1-1; TRBD1 matches at 7 bases. Germline loops: CDR1 MNHEY, CDR2 SVGAGI. The V and J ends lost 6 bases and 6 bases, in that order; junction bases with no gene match: 7. This CDR3 comprises 13 residues. CDR3 nucleotides: TGTGCCAGCAGACGGACAGGATCGGCTGAAGCTTTCTTT. This encodes CASRRTGSAEAFF.